Sequencing of this T cell receptor beta chain was carried out in a study of vaccination and CD4 T cells after COVID-19. For the study at large: Recovered-phase convalescent patients showed SARS-CoV-2 positivity by nasal swab PCR; under 10 were mild, one severe. Six men and four women formed the convalescents, two being Hispanic.

Study-wide points: The rise in median SARS-CoV-2-reactive clonotypes, from approximately 21 to 40, was not significant.

An Oncomine TCR Beta short-read assay was used to sequence the DNA from cultured CD4+ T cells. TCRdb re-derived calls from the PCR reads in MiXCR, one entry per CDR3 protein. This table holds more than 9,000 distinct CDR3 sequences, approximately 59% found once. Treatment here: approximately nine-day PBMC culture with coronavirus spike peptide pools or control peptides (ViraFEST assay). Germline-derived CDR1 and CDR2 are KGHDR and SFDVKD. The V gene lost 2 bases and the J gene lost 0 bases, with 15 bases spanning the gap. The CDR3 spans 17 residues. This clonotype has more than one count but fewer than ten. Its antigen is currently unknown.

The chain links TRBV24-1 to TRBJ1-1; the D gene is possibly TRBD1 (5 bases). Source material: CD4+ T cells from blood, cultured in vitro. The clonotype originates from a human donor who had recovered from COVID-19. Here the CDR3 DNA reads TGTGCCACCAGTGATTCGTTGCAGGGCGACATGAACACTGAAGCTTTCTTT. The encoded protein is CATSDSLQGDMNTEAFF.